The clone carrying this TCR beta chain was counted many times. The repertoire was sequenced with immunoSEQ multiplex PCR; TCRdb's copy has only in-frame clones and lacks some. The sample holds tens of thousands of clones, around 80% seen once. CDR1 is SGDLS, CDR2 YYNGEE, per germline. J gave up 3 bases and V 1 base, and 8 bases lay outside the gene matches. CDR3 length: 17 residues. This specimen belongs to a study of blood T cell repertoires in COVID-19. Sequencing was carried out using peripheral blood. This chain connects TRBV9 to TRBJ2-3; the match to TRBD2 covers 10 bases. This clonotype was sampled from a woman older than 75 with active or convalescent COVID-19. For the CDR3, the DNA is TGTGCCAGCAGCGTAAGCGGGGGGGCCCTAGAGACAGATACGCAGTATTTT. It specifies CASSVSGGALETDTQYF.